The 5 T cell receptor beta chains in this list originate from one sample, sequenced in a study of OX40 agonist ivuxolimab in advanced cancers. Profiled with immunoSEQ multiplex PCR; TCRdb holds only in-frame clones, not every one. The sample shows around 63,000 clones, roughly nine tenths of them seen only once. The material sequenced was CD4+ or CD8+ T cells sorted from blood, taken in a trial of the OX40 agonist ivuxolimab. Source of these receptors: an adult with an advanced solid tumor such as melanoma, head and neck, liver or kidney cancer.

This clone was picked up one time. The rearrangement uses TRBV19 and TRBJ2-5, with TRBD1 identical over 7 bases. Per germline, CDR1 LNHDA and CDR2 SQIVND (reference sequence). The CDR3 spans 11 residues. Trimming took 10 bases from V and 7 from J; bases not matched to a gene: 6. CDR3 loop: CATRQGLTQYF. The CDR3, as DNA: TGTGCCACCAGACAGGGCTTGACCCAGTACTTC.

The gene calls are TRBV28 and TRBJ2-1, with a weak D call TRBD1 (6 bases). Trimming pared 7 bases from V and 8 bases from J, leaving 15 bases between. In germline, CDR1 is MDHEN, CDR2 SYDVKM. CDR3 length: 13 amino acids. The CDR3 reads CASIGQGLYEQFF. In nucleotides, the CDR3 is TGTGCCAGCATAGGGCAGGGGCTTTATGAGCAGTTCTTC.

The gene calls are TRBV11-1 and TRBJ2-1; 7 bases are shared with TRBD1. Germline assignment: CDR1 SGHAT and CDR2 FQDESV (reference sequence). V trimming: 0 bases; J trimming: 0 bases; junction bases outside the gene matches: 5. This CDR3 is 17 amino acids long. CDR3: CASSLARTGVSYNEQFF. Written as DNA, the CDR3 is TGTGCCAGCAGCTTAGCCAGGACAGGCGTCTCCTACAATGAGCAGTTCTTC.

V usage is TRBV5-4 and J usage is TRBJ2-5; D is unclear. The CDR3 length is 13 residues. The ends were cut back, 2 bases at V and 4 bases at J, with 9 bases in the middle. Germline V gene sequence: CDR1 SGHNT, CDR2 YYREEE (reference sequence). CDR3 sequence (DNA): TGTGCCAGCAGCTTAGGGTTCGGAGAGACCCAGTACTTC. Protein sequence: CASSLGFGETQYF.

The chain recombines TRBV21-1 with TRBJ1-2; the table's D call, TRBD1, has no DNA check behind it. TRBV21-1 counts as a pseudogene. CDR3 length: 16 residues. The CDR3 sequence: CASSTQHRVGNYGYTF. The CDR3 nucleotides read TGTGCCAGCAGCACGCAACACAGGGTAGGGAACTATGGCTACACCTTC.